The rows below give T cell receptor beta chains drawn from one sample of a study of cytomegalovirus exposure and HLA in healthy donors. Clones were sequenced by immunoSEQ multiplex PCR, and TCRdb holds only the in-frame ones, with some missing. The table records some 140,000 clones, over 65% of them present only once. What was sequenced was PBMCs. The receptor set was obtained from a man younger than 45 in good health and CMV-seronegative. CDR3s include the opening cysteine and the closing phenylalanine or tryptophan. A D gene is named only where the DNA matches it firmly. Rows may omit the clone size; those that give it use once, few, many or a size class.

v_call: TRBV5-5
clone_size: NA
d_call: NA
j_call: TRBJ1-2
cdr3_aa: CASSLNLIRDIGGYTF
cdr3_nt: TGTGCCAGCAGCTTGAACCTTATAAGGGACATTGGAGGCTACACCTTC

v_call: TRBV6-6
clone_size: few
d_call: NA
j_call: TRBJ1-1
cdr3_aa: CASTKIQGTEAFF
cdr3_nt: TGTGCCAGCACTAAAATTCAGGGGACTGAAGCTTTCTTT

v_call: TRBV9
clone_size: NA
d_call: TRBD2
j_call: TRBJ2-3
cdr3_aa: CASSDQVSGLAGVITDTQYF
cdr3_nt: TGTGCCAGCAGCGACCAAGTCTCGGGACTAGCGGGGGTTATAACAGATACGCAGTATTTT

v_call: TRBV27
clone_size: NA
d_call: NA
j_call: TRBJ2-6
cdr3_aa: CASSLLAAGANVLTF
cdr3_nt: TGTGCCAGCAGTTTGCTCGCGGCTGGGGCCAACGTCCTGACTTTC

v_call: TRBV28
clone_size: NA
d_call: NA
j_call: TRBJ1-2
cdr3_aa: CASRRGAGVGYTF
cdr3_nt: TGTGCCAGCAGGCGGGGGGCAGGGGTGGGATACACCTTC

v_call: TRBV19
clone_size: once
d_call: TRBD1
j_call: TRBJ1-1
cdr3_aa: CASSTGGVTEAFF
cdr3_nt: TGTGCCAGTAGTACAGGGGGAGTAACTGAAGCTTTCTTT

v_call: TRBV6-1
clone_size: NA
d_call: TRBD1
j_call: TRBJ1-5
cdr3_aa: CASSAGGLNQPQHF
cdr3_nt: TGTGCCAGCAGTGCAGGGGGCCTCAATCAGCCCCAGCATTTT

v_call: TRBV5-1
clone_size: NA
d_call: TRBD2
j_call: TRBJ2-1
cdr3_aa: CASSLEVAAGGEQFF
cdr3_nt: TGCGCCAGCAGCTTGGAGGTAGCGGCGGGGGGTGAGCAGTTCTTC

v_call: TRBV9
clone_size: NA
d_call: NA
j_call: TRBJ1-1
cdr3_aa: CASSVVERNTEAFF
cdr3_nt: TGTGCCAGCAGCGTAGTTGAGAGGAACACTGAAGCTTTCTTT

v_call: TRBV9
clone_size: once
d_call: NA
j_call: TRBJ1-5
cdr3_aa: CASSVGPGQPQHF
cdr3_nt: TGTGCCAGCAGCGTAGGACCAGGGCAGCCCCAGCATTTT

v_call: TRBV6-1
clone_size: few
d_call: TRBD1
j_call: TRBJ1-5
cdr3_aa: CASSKQGYQPQNF
cdr3_nt: TGTGCCAGCAGTAAACAGGGGTATCAGCCCCAGAATTTT